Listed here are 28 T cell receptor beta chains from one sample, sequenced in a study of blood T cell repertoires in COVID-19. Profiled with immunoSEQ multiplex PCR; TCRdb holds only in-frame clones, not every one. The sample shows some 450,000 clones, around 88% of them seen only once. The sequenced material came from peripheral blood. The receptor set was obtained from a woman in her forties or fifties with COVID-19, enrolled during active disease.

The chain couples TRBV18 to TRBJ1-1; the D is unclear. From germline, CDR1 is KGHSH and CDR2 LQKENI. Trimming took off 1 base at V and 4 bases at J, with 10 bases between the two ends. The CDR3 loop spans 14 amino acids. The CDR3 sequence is CASSPRQAGTEAFF. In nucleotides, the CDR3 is TGTGCCAGCTCACCACGGCAGGCGGGCACTGAAGCTTTCTTT.

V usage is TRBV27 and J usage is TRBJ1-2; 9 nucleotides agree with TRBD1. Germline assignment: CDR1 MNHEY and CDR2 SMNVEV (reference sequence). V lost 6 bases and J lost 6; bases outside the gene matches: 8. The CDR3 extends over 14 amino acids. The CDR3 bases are TGTGCCAGCAGACCTGGGACAGGGCAGAATGGCTACACCTTC. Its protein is CASRPGTGQNGYTF.

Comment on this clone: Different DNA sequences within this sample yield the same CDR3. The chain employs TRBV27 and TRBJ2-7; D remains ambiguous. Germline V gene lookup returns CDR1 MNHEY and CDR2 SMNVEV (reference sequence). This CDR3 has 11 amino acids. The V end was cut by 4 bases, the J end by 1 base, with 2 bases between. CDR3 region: CASSSSYEQYF. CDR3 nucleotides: TGTGCCAGCAGTTCTTCCTACGAGCAGTACTTC.

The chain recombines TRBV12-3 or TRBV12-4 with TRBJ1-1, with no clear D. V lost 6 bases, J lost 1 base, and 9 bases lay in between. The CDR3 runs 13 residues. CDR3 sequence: CASSTQRNTEAFF. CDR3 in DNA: TGTGCCAGCAGCACACAGAGGAACACTGAAGCTTTCTTT.

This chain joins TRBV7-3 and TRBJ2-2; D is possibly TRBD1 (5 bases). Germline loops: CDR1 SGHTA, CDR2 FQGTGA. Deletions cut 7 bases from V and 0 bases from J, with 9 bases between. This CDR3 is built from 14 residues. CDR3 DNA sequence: TGTGCCAGCACCGGCAGGGCGAACACCGGGGAGCTGTTTTTT. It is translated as CASTGRANTGELFF.

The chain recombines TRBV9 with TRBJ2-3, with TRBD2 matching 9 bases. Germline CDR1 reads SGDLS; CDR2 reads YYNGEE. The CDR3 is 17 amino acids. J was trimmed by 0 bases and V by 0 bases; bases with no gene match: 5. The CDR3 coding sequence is TGTGCCAGCAGCGTAGATAGGGGACTAGCAAGCACAGATACGCAGTATTTT. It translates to CASSVDRGLASTDTQYF.

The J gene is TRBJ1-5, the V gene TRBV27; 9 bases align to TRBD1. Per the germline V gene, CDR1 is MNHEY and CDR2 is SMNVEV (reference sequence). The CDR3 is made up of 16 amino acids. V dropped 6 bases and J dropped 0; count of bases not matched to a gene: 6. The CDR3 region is CASSLGTGFSNQPQHF. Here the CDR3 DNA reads TGTGCCAGCAGCCTCGGGACAGGGTTTAGCAATCAGCCCCAGCATTTT.

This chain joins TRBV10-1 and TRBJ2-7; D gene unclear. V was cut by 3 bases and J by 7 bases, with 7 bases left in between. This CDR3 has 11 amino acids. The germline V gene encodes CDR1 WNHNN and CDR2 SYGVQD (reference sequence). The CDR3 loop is CASSDGKEQYF. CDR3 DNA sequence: TGCGCCAGCAGTGATGGCAAAGAGCAGTACTTC.

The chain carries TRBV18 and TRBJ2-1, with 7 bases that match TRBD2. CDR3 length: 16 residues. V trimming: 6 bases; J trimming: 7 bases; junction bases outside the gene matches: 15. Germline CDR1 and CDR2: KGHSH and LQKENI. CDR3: CASSPYEAGVKNEQFF. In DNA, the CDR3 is TGTGCCAGCTCTCCCTATGAGGCGGGGGTCAAAAATGAGCAGTTCTTC.

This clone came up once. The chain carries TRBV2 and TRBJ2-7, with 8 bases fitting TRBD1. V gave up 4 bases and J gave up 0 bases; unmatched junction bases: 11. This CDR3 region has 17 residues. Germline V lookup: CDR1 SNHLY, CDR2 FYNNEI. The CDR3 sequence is CASSGFSGTGASYEQYF. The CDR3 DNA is TGTGCCAGCAGTGGCTTTTCCGGGACAGGCGCCTCCTACGAGCAGTACTTC.

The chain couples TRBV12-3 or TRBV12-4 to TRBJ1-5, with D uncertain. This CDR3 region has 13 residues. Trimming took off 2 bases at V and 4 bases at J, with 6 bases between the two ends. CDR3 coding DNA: TGTGCCAGCAGTTTAAGTGAGAATCAGCCCCAGCATTTT. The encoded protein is CASSLSENQPQHF.

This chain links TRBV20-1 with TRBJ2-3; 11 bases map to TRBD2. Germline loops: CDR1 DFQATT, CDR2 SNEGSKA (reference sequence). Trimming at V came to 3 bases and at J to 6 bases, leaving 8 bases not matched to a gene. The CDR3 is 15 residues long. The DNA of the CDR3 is TGCAGTGCTAGTTTAGCGGGGGGGCCCTCGGATACGCAGTATTTT. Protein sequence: CSASLAGGPSDTQYF.

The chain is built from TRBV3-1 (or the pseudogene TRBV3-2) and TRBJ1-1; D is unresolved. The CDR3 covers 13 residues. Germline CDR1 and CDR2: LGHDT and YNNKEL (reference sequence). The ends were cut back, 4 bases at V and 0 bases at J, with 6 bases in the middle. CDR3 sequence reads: CASSPTLNTEAFF. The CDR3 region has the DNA TGTGCCAGCAGCCCAACATTGAACACTGAAGCTTTCTTT.

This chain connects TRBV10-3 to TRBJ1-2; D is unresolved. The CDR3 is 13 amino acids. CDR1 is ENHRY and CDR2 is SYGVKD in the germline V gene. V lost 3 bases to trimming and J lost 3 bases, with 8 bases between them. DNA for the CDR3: TGTGCCATCAGTGATCGAGTTGACTATGGCTACACCTTC. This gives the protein CAISDRVDYGYTF.

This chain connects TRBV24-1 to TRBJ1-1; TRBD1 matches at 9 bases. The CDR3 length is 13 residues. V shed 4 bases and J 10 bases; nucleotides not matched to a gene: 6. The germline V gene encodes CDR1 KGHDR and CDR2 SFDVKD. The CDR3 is CATSETGQGGAFF. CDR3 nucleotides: TGTGCCACCAGTGAGACGGGACAGGGCGGAGCTTTCTTT.

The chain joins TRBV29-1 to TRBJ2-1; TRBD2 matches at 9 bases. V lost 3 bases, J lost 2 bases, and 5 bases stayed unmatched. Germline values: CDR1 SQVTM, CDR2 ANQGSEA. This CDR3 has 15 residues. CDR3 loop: CSVEARGGAYNEQFF. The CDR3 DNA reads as TGCAGCGTTGAGGCCCGCGGGGGGGCCTACAATGAGCAGTTCTTC.

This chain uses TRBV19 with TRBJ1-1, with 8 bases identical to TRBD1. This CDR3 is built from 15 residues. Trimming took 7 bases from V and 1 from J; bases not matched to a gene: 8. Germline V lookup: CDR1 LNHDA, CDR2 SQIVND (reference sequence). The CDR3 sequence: CASTLPGQGNTEAFF. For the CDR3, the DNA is TGTGCCAGTACCCTCCCTGGACAGGGGAACACTGAAGCTTTCTTT.

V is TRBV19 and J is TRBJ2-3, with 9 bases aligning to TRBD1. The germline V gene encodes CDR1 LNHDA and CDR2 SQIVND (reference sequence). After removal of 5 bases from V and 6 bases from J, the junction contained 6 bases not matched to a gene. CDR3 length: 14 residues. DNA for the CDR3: TGTGCCAGTAGTTCACAGGGGGCAGCGGATACGCAGTATTTT. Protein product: CASSSQGAADTQYF.

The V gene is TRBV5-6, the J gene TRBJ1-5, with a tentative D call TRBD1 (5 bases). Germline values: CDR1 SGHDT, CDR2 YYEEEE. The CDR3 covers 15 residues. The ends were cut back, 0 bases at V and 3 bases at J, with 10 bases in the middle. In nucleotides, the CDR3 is TGTGCCAGCAGCTTGGCGTCAGGGAACAATCAGCCCCAGCATTTT. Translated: CASSLASGNNQPQHF.

The CDR3 region has the DNA TGTGCCAGCAGCTTGGCCTTACAAACCTACGAGCAGTACTTC. Protein: CASSLALQTYEQYF. The rearrangement joins TRBV5-8 to TRBJ2-7; D ambiguous. CDR1 SGHTS and CDR2 YDEGEE come from the germline V gene. This CDR3 is 14 amino acids long. The V and J ends lost 0 bases and 2 bases respectively, with 9 bases between them.

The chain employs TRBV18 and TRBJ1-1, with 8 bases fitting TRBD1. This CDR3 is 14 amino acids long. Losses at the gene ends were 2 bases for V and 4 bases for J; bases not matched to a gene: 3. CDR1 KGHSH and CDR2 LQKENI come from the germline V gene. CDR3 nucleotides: TGTGCCAGCTCACCAACAGGGGGGAGCACTGAAGCTTTCTTT. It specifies CASSPTGGSTEAFF.

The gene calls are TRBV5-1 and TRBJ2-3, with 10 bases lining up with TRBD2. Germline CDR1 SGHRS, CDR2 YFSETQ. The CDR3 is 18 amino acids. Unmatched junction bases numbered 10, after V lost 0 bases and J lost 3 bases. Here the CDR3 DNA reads TGCGCCAGCAGCTTGGCCGTGGTAGCGGGGGGATATACAGATACGCAGTATTTT. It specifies CASSLAVVAGGYTDTQYF.

The CDR3 bases are TGTGCCAGTTCCAGGACAGGGGAGGCTTACGAGCAGTACTTC. Protein sequence: CASSRTGEAYEQYF. The chain recombines TRBV19 with TRBJ2-7, with TRBD1 identical over 9 bases. The CDR3 consists of 14 residues. V shed 8 bases and J 4 bases; nucleotides not matched to a gene: 9. From germline, CDR1 is LNHDA and CDR2 SQIVND (reference sequence).

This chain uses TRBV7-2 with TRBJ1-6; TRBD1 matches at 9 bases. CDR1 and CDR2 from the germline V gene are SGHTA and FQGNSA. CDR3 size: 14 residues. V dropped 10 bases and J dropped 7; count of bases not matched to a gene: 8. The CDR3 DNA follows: TGTGCCACCAGTCCGGGACAGGGAAATTCACCCCTCCACTTT. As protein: CATSPGQGNSPLHF.

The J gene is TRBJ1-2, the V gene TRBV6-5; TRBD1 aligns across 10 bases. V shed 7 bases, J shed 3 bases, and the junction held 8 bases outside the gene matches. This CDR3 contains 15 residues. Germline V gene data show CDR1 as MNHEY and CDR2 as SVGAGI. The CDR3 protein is CASTGTGVGDYGYTF. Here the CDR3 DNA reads TGTGCCAGCACAGGGACAGGGGTCGGCGACTATGGCTACACCTTC.

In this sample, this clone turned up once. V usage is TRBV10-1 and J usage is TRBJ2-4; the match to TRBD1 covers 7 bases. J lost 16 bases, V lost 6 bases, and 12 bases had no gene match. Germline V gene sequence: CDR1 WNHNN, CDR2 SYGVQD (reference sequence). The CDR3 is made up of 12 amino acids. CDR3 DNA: TGCGCCAGCAGCAACCGGGACAGTTCCCGCTACTTC. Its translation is CASSNRDSSRYF.

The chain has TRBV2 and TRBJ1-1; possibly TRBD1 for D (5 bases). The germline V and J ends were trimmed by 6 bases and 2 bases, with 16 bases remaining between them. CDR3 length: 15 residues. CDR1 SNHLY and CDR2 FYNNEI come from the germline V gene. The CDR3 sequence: CASSPSRGLNTEAFF. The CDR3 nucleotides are TGTGCCAGCAGCCCCAGTAGGGGCTTAAACACTGAAGCTTTCTTT.

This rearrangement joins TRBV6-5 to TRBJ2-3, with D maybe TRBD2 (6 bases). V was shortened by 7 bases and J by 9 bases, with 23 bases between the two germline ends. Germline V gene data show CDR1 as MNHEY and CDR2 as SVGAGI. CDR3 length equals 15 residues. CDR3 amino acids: CASKDGIAARTTQYF. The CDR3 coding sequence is TGTGCCAGCAAAGACGGAATAGCGGCCCGGACGACGCAGTATTTT.